These 18 T cell receptor beta chains originate from one sample sequenced in a study of T cell responses to AZD1222 COVID-19 vaccine. Generated by immunoSEQ multiplex PCR, the TCRdb table keeps only in-frame clones and is missing some. The profile shows more than 120,000 clones, 92% of them singletons. The input for sequencing was peripheral blood, taken 28 days after the second AZD1222 dose. Receptors originate from an adult who received the AZD1222 COVID-19 vaccine.

The CDR3 protein is CASSGRQESYEQYV. CDR3 sequence (DNA): TGTGCCAGCAGTGGGCGACAGGAGTCCTACGAGCAGTACGTC. The rearrangement joins TRBV28 to TRBJ2-7; tentative D call: TRBD1 (6 bases). With 5 bases removed from V and 1 base from J, the gap between germline ends came to 12 bases. The CDR3 is 14 residues long. Germline V gene lookup returns CDR1 MDHEN and CDR2 SYDVKM.

V usage is TRBV29-1 and J usage is TRBJ1-1; D is possibly TRBD1 (6 bases). Germline CDR1 reads SQVTM; CDR2 reads ANQGSEA. Deletions cut 5 bases from V and 3 bases from J, with 10 bases between. This CDR3 region has 12 residues. The DNA for the CDR3 is TGCAGCGTTTCGGACAGCCACACTGAAGCTTTCTTT. It translates to CSVSDSHTEAFF.

The rearrangement joins TRBV5-1 to TRBJ2-2, with 7 bases identical to TRBD1. V gave up 5 bases and J gave up 6 bases; unmatched junction bases: 10. Germline V lookup: CDR1 SGHRS, CDR2 YFSETQ. This CDR3 is 15 amino acids long. The CDR3 sequence is CASRLTGLDPGELFF. The CDR3 bases are TGCGCCAGCAGGTTGACAGGGTTGGACCCCGGGGAGCTGTTTTTT. Drawing the rest from reference TRBV5-1 and TRBJ2-2, the complete variable domain is KAGVTQTPRYLIKTRGQQVTLSCSPISGHRSVSWYQQTPGQGLQFLFEYFSETQRNKGNFPGRFSGRQFSNSRSEMNVSTLELGDSALYLCASRLTGLDPGELFFGEGSRLTVL.

V gene TRBV6-2 or TRBV6-3 combines with J gene TRBJ1-5; D gene ambiguous. Trimming pared 0 bases from V and 0 bases from J, leaving 18 bases between. The length of the CDR3 is 19 residues. Germline lookup yields CDR1 MNHEY and CDR2 SVGEGT. The CDR3 region is CASSYSSRVGPYSNQPQHF. The CDR3 DNA reads as TGTGCCAGCAGTTACTCGAGCCGGGTCGGACCGTATAGCAATCAGCCCCAGCATTTT.

The rearrangement uses TRBV29-1 and TRBJ1-1; D is possibly TRBD1 (6 bases). This CDR3 contains 13 residues. Germline CDR1 is SQVTM and CDR2 is ANQGSEA. V was clipped by 6 bases and J by 8 bases, with 19 bases between them. This CDR3 reads CSVVGQTISEAFF. CDR3 DNA: TGCAGCGTAGTAGGACAGACAATCTCCGAAGCTTTCTTT.

The chain links TRBV14 to TRBJ1-1; 7 bases line up with TRBD1. The CDR3 loop spans 16 amino acids. V was pared by 3 bases and J by 1 base, with 8 bases of the junction left unmatched. Germline V gene data show CDR1 as SGHDN and CDR2 as FVKESK. The CDR3 spells CASSQSRGQENTEAFF. In DNA, the CDR3 is TGTGCCAGCAGCCAGTCGCGCGGACAGGAGAACACTGAAGCTTTCTTT.

The chain carries TRBV7-2 and TRBJ1-1, with D tentatively TRBD1 (5 bases). The V and J ends lost 1 base and 6 bases respectively, with 12 bases between them. This CDR3 contains 14 residues. Germline CDR1 reads SGHTA; CDR2 reads FQGNSA. This CDR3 is CASSLVARAAEAFF. The CDR3 region has the DNA TGTGCCAGCAGCTTAGTTGCCAGGGCGGCTGAAGCTTTCTTT.

The CDR3 spells CASSSPYTGGGGYTF. CDR3 bases: TGTGCCAGCAGCTCGCCCTATACAGGGGGCGGAGGCTACACCTTC. J is TRBJ1-2 and V is TRBV5-4, with 9 nucleotides matching TRBD1. Germline-derived CDR1 and CDR2 are SGHNT and YYREEE (reference sequence). There are 15 residues in the CDR3. V was pared by 3 bases and J by 8 bases, with 11 bases of the junction left unmatched.

The V and J genes are TRBV25-1 and TRBJ1-3, with D perhaps matching TRBD1 (5 bases). The CDR3 loop spans 13 amino acids. Looked up from germline, CDR1 is MGHDK and CDR2 is SYGVNS. V lost 4 bases and J 4 bases, leaving 8 bases between the germline ends. The CDR3 bases are TGTGCCAGCAGTGCGGGGCCCGGAAACACCATATATTTT. Translated, it gives CASSAGPGNTIYF.

This chain joins TRBV28 and TRBJ2-2, with D perhaps TRBD2 (6 bases). The V end was cut by 6 bases, the J end by 4 bases, with 21 bases between. CDR3 length: 17 amino acids. From germline, CDR1 is MDHEN and CDR2 SYDVKM. As DNA, the CDR3 is TGTGCCAGCAGCCGGGAGAGACCGGGACTGGCCACCGGGGAGCTGTTTTTT. Amino acid sequence: CASSRERPGLATGELFF.

This sequence joins TRBV19 and TRBJ2-1; D remains unclear. This CDR3 has 16 residues. V lost 5 bases and J 0 bases, leaving 14 bases between the germline ends. Germline V gene sequence: CDR1 LNHDA, CDR2 SQIVND (reference sequence). The CDR3 region is CASSAQFGSSYNEQFF. CDR3 DNA: TGTGCCAGTAGTGCCCAGTTCGGAAGCTCCTACAATGAGCAGTTCTTC.

This chain connects TRBV4-3 to TRBJ1-2; maybe TRBD1 (5 bases). CDR1 and CDR2 from the germline V gene are LGHNA and YSLEER. The CDR3 totals 16 residues. V gave up 1 base and J gave up 0 bases, with 12 bases separating them. The CDR3 DNA reads TGCGCCAGCAGCCAAGGGGGACTTGGAGCTAACTATGGCTACACCTTC. Protein: CASSQGGLGANYGYTF.

The chain joins TRBV7-9 to TRBJ1-1, with D maybe TRBD1 (6 bases). Between the trimmed V and J ends, which lost 3 bases and 6 bases, there was a span of 17 bases. Germline assignment: CDR1 SEHNR and CDR2 FQNEAQ (reference sequence). CDR3 length equals 15 residues. The CDR3 nucleotides read TGTGCCAGCAGCTTGGCCGGGACATCCTGGCCTGAAGCTTTCTTT. Its translation: CASSLAGTSWPEAFF.

The sample holds a few counts of this clone. V is TRBV6-4 and J is TRBJ2-1; 9 bases fit TRBD2. This CDR3 contains 15 residues. Germline values: CDR1 MRHNA, CDR2 SNTAGT. V lost 3 bases to trimming and J lost 7 bases; unmatched junction nucleotides: 7. The CDR3 reads CASSEEASGKNEQFF. The CDR3 region has the DNA TGTGCCAGCAGTGAAGAGGCTAGCGGGAAGAATGAGCAGTTCTTC.

The sample holds one count of this clone. The chain links TRBV6-2 or TRBV6-3 to TRBJ1-6, with D unresolved. The CDR3 covers 15 residues. Trimming shortened V by 4 bases and J by 9 bases, and 16 bases separated the two germline ends. CDR1 and CDR2 from the germline V gene are MNHEY and SVGEGT. CDR3 sequence reads: CASSSGDITVSPLHF. The CDR3 nucleotides are TGTGCCAGCAGTTCCGGGGATATAACCGTTTCACCCCTCCACTTT.

The J gene is TRBJ1-3, the V gene TRBV19, with D possibly being TRBD1 (6 bases). Trimming took 7 bases from V and 2 from J, leaving 12 bases between them. The V gene's germline CDR1 is LNHDA and CDR2 SQIVND (reference sequence). The CDR3 is made up of 14 amino acids. The CDR3 sequence: CASKRRTAGNTIYF. CDR3 DNA: TGTGCCAGTAAGAGGAGGACAGCTGGAAACACCATATATTTT.

The V call is TRBV9, the J call TRBJ1-4, with D tentatively TRBD1 (5 bases). V dropped 0 bases and J dropped 8 bases, with 14 bases sitting between them. The CDR3 runs to 15 residues. Germline-derived CDR1 and CDR2 are SGDLS and YYNGEE. CDR3 residues: CASSVAGRVGEKLFF. The CDR3 DNA is TGTGCCAGCAGCGTAGCTGGCAGGGTGGGAGAAAAACTGTTTTTT.

The chain is built from TRBV5-1 and TRBJ1-2; perhaps TRBD1 as D (5 bases). This CDR3 comprises 13 residues. Germline V CDR1 and CDR2: SGHRS, YFSETQ. V lost 2 bases to trimming and J lost 5 bases, with 10 bases between them. CDR3 bases: TGCGCCAGCAGCTTACCGGGACGGTATGGCTACACCTTC. This codes for CASSLPGRYGYTF.